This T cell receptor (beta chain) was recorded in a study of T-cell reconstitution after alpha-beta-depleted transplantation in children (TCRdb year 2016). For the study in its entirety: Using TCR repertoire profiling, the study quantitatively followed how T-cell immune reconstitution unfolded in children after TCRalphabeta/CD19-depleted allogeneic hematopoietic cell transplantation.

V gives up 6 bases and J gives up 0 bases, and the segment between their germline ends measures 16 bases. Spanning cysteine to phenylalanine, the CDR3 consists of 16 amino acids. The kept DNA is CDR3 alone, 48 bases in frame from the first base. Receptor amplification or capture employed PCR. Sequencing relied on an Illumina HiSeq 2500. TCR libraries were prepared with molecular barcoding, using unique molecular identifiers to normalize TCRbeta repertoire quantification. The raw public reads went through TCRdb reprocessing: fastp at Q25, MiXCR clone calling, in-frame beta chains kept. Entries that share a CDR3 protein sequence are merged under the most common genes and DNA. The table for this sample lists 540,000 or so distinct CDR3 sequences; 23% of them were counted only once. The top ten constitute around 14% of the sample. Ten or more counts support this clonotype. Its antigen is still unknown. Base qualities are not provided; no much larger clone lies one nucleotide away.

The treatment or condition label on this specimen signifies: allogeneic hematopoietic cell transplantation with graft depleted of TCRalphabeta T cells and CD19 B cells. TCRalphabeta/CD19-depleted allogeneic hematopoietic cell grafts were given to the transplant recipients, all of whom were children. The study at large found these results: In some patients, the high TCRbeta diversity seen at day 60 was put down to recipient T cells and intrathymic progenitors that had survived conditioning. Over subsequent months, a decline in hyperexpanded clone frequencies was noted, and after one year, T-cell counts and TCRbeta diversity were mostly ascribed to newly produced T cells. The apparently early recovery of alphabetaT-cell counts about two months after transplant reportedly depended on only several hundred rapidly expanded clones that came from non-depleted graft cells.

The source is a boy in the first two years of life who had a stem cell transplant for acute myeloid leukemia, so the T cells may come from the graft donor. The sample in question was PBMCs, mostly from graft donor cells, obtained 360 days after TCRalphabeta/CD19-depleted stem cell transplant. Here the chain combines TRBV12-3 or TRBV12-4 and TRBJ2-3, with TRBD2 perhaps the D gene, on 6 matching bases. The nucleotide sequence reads TGTGCCAGCAGCAGGGAGACTAGTTTTAGCACAGATACGCAGTATTTT. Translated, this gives CASSRETSFSTDTQYF.